This TCR beta chain derives from a study of shared clonotypes between healthy human individuals. The protocol was immunoSEQ multiplex PCR, while the TCRdb copy is restricted to in-frame clones and leaves out a portion. The sample comprises more than 2 million clones, roughly 96% of which are singletons, and more than 0.1% rests with the top ten. Regarding the study as a whole: When compared with the clonotypes that were shared by all four sorted-subset donors, the non-shared clonotypes turned out to have lower generation probabilities.

The CDR3 length is 16 residues. Germline loops: CDR1 SGHVS, CDR2 FQNEAQ. With V trimmed by 2 bases and J by 0 bases, 4 bases remained unmatched. To note about this clone: Its specificity is unknown.

Sequencing used naive CD4+ T cells sorted from blood. Stated subset: CD45RA+ positively selected. The origin of this receptor is a man between 18 and 29 years old in good health. This chain uses TRBV7-8 with TRBJ1-1, with TRBD1 matching 9 bases. The DNA for the CDR3 is TGTGCCAGCAGCTTAAGACAGGGGGGCGTGAACACTGAAGCTTTCTTT. This sequence encodes CASSLRQGGVNTEAFF.